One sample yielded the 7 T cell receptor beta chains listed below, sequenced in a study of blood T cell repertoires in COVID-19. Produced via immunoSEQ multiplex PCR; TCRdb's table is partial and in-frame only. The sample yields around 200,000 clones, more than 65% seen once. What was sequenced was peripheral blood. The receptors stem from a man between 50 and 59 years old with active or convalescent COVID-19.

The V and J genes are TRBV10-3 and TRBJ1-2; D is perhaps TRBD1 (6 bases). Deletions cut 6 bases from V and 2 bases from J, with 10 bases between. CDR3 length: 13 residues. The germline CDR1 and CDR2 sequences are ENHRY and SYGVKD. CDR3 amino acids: CAIRPTGNYGYTF. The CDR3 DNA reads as TGTGCCATCAGACCAACAGGGAACTATGGCTACACCTTC.

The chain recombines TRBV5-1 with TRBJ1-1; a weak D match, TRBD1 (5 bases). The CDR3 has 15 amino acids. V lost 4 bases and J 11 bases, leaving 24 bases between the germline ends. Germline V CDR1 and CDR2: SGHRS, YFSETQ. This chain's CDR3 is CASSPPDRAGRHAFF. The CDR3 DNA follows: TGCGCCAGCAGCCCCCCGGACCGGGCGGGACGACACGCTTTCTTT.

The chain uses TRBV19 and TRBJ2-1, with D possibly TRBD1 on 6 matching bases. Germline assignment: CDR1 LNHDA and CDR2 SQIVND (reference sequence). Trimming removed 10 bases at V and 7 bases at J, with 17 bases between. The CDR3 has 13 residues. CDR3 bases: TGTGCCACCAGGGGAGAGGTCCGGAATGAGCAGTTCTTC. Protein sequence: CATRGEVRNEQFF.

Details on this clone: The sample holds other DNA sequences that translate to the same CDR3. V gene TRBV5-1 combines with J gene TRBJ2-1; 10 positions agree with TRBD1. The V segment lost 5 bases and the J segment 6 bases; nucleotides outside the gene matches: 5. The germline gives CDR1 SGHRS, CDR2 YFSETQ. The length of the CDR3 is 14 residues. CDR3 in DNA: TGCGCCAGCAGTCGAGGACAGGGGGTCAATGAGCAGTTCTTC. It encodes CASSRGQGVNEQFF.

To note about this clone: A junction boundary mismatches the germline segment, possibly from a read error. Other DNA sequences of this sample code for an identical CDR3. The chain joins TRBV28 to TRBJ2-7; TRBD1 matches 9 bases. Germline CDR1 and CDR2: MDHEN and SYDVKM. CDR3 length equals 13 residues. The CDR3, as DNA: TGTGCCAGCGTGACAGGGGGGGCGGACGAGCAGTACTTT. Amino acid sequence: CASVTGGADEQYF.

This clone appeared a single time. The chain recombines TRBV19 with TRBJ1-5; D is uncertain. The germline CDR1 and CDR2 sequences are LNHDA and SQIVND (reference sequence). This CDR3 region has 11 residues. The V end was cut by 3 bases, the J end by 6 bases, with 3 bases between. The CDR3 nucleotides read TGTGCCAGTAGTATCGGTCAGCCCCAGCATTTT. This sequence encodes CASSIGQPQHF.

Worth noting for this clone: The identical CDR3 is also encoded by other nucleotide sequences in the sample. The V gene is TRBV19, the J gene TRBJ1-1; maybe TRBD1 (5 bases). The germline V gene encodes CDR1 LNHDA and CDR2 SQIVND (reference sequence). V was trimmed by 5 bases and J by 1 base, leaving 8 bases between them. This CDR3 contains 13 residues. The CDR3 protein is CASSSTGNTEAFF. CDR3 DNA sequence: TGTGCCAGTAGTTCCACAGGGAACACTGAAGCTTTCTTT.